These 23 T cell receptor beta chains originate from one sample sequenced in a study of sequential checkpoint blockade in melanoma (dated by TCRdb to the late 2010s). This specimen's treatment or condition label, interpreted: randomized to nivolumab then ipilimumab (arm A) or the reverse (arm B). The library relied on the immunoSEQ multiplex PCR assay. Imported from immuneACCESS, the table was reduced by TCRdb to in-frame sequences with V and J called. These copies leave out some clones; in studies compared against another copy, an unresolved V gene accounts for under half, and the cause of the remainder is not known. The sample table holds around 13,000 clones, of which approximately 74% were seen once. The ten largest clones capture more than 20% of the sample. The sequences come from CD8+ T cells sorted from blood (inferred from file names), collected from a patient given nivolumab and ipilimumab in sequence. The receptors shown here come from a human donor with melanoma.

The V gene is TRBV11-2, the J gene TRBJ2-7; 7 positions agree with TRBD1. The CDR3 sequence is 16 residues long. Germline V gives CDR1 SGHAT, CDR2 FQNNGV. The ends lost 1 base at V and 3 bases at J; junction bases unmatched: 9. In DNA form, the CDR3 reads TGTGCCAGCAGCTTAGCTAACAGGGGTTCAAGCTACGAGCAGTACTTC. It yields the protein CASSLANRGSSYEQYF.

The chain employs TRBV19 and TRBJ1-2; 12 nucleotides line up with TRBD1. With V trimmed by 8 bases and J by 4 bases, 8 bases remained unmatched. The CDR3 runs 15 residues. The germline CDR1 and CDR2 sequences are LNHDA and SQIVND (reference sequence). The CDR3 region has the DNA TGTGCCAGTCTGCCGGGACAGGGGGCATCCTATGGCTACACCTTC. This translates into CASLPGQGASYGYTF.

This chain connects TRBV5-6 to TRBJ2-7; 7 positions agree with TRBD1. The V and J ends lost 1 base and 2 bases, in that order; junction bases with no gene match: 3. The CDR3 runs to 14 residues. Germline V gives CDR1 SGHDT, CDR2 YYEEEE. CDR3 sequence reads: CASSLRDRPYEQYV. CDR3 sequence (DNA): TGTGCCAGCAGCTTGAGGGACAGACCCTACGAGCAGTACGTC.

Comments on this clone: The same CDR3 is also encoded by other DNA sequences in this sample. The gene calls are TRBV6-4 and TRBJ1-1; 9 bases are shared with TRBD1. CDR3 length: 14 residues. Germline trimming cut 2 bases from V and 5 bases from J; bases unmatched to any gene: 3. CDR1 is MRHNA, CDR2 SNTAGT, per germline. Written as DNA, the CDR3 is TGTGCCAGCAGTGACGGGACAGGGAGTACTGAAGCTTTCTTT. This encodes CASSDGTGSTEAFF.

The chain joins TRBV9 to TRBJ2-7; a weak D match, TRBD2 (7 bases). Trimming left V 4 bases short and J 5 bases short, with 16 bases between. CDR3 size: 14 residues. Germline assignment: CDR1 SGDLS and CDR2 YYNGEE. This CDR3 is CASSLGGVWHEQYF. DNA of the CDR3: TGTGCCAGCAGCTTAGGGGGGGTTTGGCACGAGCAGTACTTC.

This CDR3 is CASSEDWGGGYYGYTF. The CDR3 nucleotides are TGTGCCAGCAGTGAAGATTGGGGAGGGGGTTACTATGGCTACACCTTC. The rearrangement joins TRBV6-1 to TRBJ1-2; tentative D call: TRBD1 (6 bases). V was trimmed by 1 base and J by 3 bases, leaving 15 bases between them. This CDR3 contains 16 residues. Germline V gives CDR1 MNHNS, CDR2 SASEGT.

CDR3 amino acids: CASSPDRGYGYTF. In DNA form, the CDR3 reads TGTGCCAGCAGCCCGGACAGGGGGTATGGCTACACCTTC. The gene calls are TRBV5-6 and TRBJ1-2; 10 positions match TRBD1. Per germline, CDR1 SGHDT and CDR2 YYEEEE. This CDR3 is 13 amino acids long. J lost 5 bases, V lost 4 bases, and 2 bases had no gene match.

The chain uses TRBV19 and TRBJ1-3, with 9 nucleotides matching TRBD1. V dropped 3 bases and J dropped 2; count of bases not matched to a gene: 8. CDR1 and CDR2 (germline): LNHDA, SQIVND (reference sequence). The CDR3 length is 17 residues. The CDR3 sequence: CASSITGTGPPGNTIYF. DNA of the CDR3: TGTGCCAGTAGTATCACCGGGACAGGGCCTCCTGGAAACACCATATATTTT.

The chain uses TRBV2 and TRBJ2-2; TRBD1 might be the D (5 bases). CDR3 length: 14 residues. V shed 6 bases and J shed 5 bases, with 13 bases lying between them. CDR1 SNHLY and CDR2 FYNNEI come from the germline V gene. The CDR3 nucleotides read TGTGCCAGCAGCCACTCGACAGATACCGGGGAGCTGTTTTTT. Protein product: CASSHSTDTGELFF.

The chain employs TRBV10-3 and TRBJ2-1; tentative D call: TRBD1 (6 bases). Per germline, CDR1 ENHRY and CDR2 SYGVKD. The CDR3 has 14 residues. V lost 4 bases to trimming and J lost 6 bases, with 13 bases between them. This CDR3 is CAISADPGVNEQFF. CDR3 in DNA: TGTGCCATCAGTGCGGACCCAGGGGTCAATGAGCAGTTCTTC.

This sequence joins TRBV19 and TRBJ1-1; D possibly corresponds to TRBD1 (6 bases). Trimming pared 3 bases from V and 5 bases from J, leaving 10 bases between. Germline loops: CDR1 LNHDA, CDR2 SQIVND (reference sequence). The length of the CDR3 is 13 residues. CDR3 amino acids: CASSIFQGTEAFF. The CDR3 region has the DNA TGTGCCAGTAGTATTTTTCAGGGGACTGAAGCTTTCTTT. Variable domain in full (rest from reference TRBV19 and TRBJ1-1): DGGITQSPKYLFRKEGQNVTLSCEQNLNHDAMYWYRQDPGQGLRLIYYSQIVNDFQKGDIAEGYSVSREKKESFPLTVTSAQKNPTAFYLCASSIFQGTEAFFGQGTRLTVV.

The chain carries TRBV5-6 and TRBJ1-5; D gene unclear. V was clipped by 3 bases and J by 6 bases, with 10 bases between them. There are 13 residues in the CDR3. Germline CDR1 and CDR2: SGHDT and YYEEEE. CDR3 loop: CASSWSPGQPQHF. CDR3 in DNA: TGTGCCAGCAGCTGGTCCCCAGGTCAGCCCCAGCATTTT.

The V and J genes are TRBV6-5 and TRBJ2-1; 7 bases map to TRBD1. With 3 bases clipped from V and 4 bases from J, the junction kept 6 bases outside the gene matches. The germline gives CDR1 MNHEY, CDR2 SVGAGI. The CDR3 consists of 15 residues. CDR3 DNA sequence: TGTGCCAGCAGTTATAGGGGGACAGATTACAATGAGCAGTTCTTC. Amino acid sequence: CASSYRGTDYNEQFF.

The rearrangement uses TRBV6-4 and TRBJ1-5, with 9 bases matching TRBD1. Germline-derived CDR1 and CDR2 are MRHNA and SNTAGT. The V and J ends lost 10 bases and 0 bases, in that order; junction bases with no gene match: 7. The CDR3 has 15 amino acids. DNA of the CDR3: TGTGCCAACCTTAGGACAGGGGATAGCAATCAGCCCCAGCATTTT. This encodes CANLRTGDSNQPQHF.

V and J are TRBV13 and TRBJ2-7, with 11 nucleotides matching TRBD1. The CDR3 sequence is 13 residues long. Germline assignment: CDR1 PRHDT and CDR2 FYEKMQ (reference sequence). Germline trimming cut 5 bases from V and 9 bases from J; bases unmatched to any gene: 6. The CDR3 DNA reads as TGTGCCAGCAGCCAAGGACAGGGGGCTCGGCAGTACTTC. Translation: CASSQGQGARQYF.

The rearrangement uses TRBV4-1 and TRBJ1-1; D is unresolved. Germline lookup yields CDR1 MGHRA and CDR2 YSYEKL. CDR3 length: 15 amino acids. The V and J ends lost 1 base and 5 bases respectively, with 14 bases between them. The CDR3 nucleotides are TGCGCCAGCAGCCAAGGAAAAGACCTAGTAACTGAAGCTTTCTTT. It is translated as CASSQGKDLVTEAFF.

This sequence joins TRBV19 and TRBJ1-2, with D possibly TRBD1 on 6 matching bases. Trimming pared 5 bases from V and 4 bases from J, leaving 11 bases between. The CDR3 extends over 13 amino acids. The germline V gene has CDR1 LNHDA and CDR2 SQIVND (reference sequence). The CDR3 nucleotides are TGTGCCAGTAGTCTTGGACAGCTCTATGGCTACACCTTC. This sequence encodes CASSLGQLYGYTF. Complete variable domain (other parts from reference TRBV19 and TRBJ1-2): DGGITQSPKYLFRKEGQNVTLSCEQNLNHDAMYWYRQDPGQGLRLIYYSQIVNDFQKGDIAEGYSVSREKKESFPLTVTSAQKNPTAFYLCASSLGQLYGYTFGSGTRLTVV.

V is TRBV19 and J is TRBJ2-7; TRBD2 matches at 7 bases. The CDR3 extends over 14 amino acids. V lost 6 bases, J lost 0 bases, and 5 bases stayed unmatched. Per germline, CDR1 LNHDA and CDR2 SQIVND (reference sequence). CDR3 amino acids: CASRWASGSYEQYF. DNA of the CDR3: TGTGCCAGTAGGTGGGCTAGCGGCTCCTACGAGCAGTACTTC.

This clone showed up just once. V is TRBV15 and J is TRBJ1-1; TRBD1 aligns across 8 bases. Germline V gene sequence: CDR1 LNHNV, CDR2 YYDKDF (reference sequence). The V and J ends lost 3 bases and 3 bases, in that order; junction bases with no gene match: 3. The CDR3 is 14 amino acids. This CDR3 reads CATSRDRADTEAFF. The CDR3 DNA reads as TGTGCCACCAGCAGGGACAGGGCGGACACTGAAGCTTTCTTT. The whole variable domain, remainder taken from reference TRBV15 and TRBJ1-1, is DAMVIQNPRYQVTQFGKPVTLSCSQTLNHNVMYWYQQKSSQAPKLLFHYYDKDFNNEADTPDNFQSRRPNTSFCFLDIRSPGLGDTAMYLCATSRDRADTEAFFGQGTRLTVV.

This clone has a handful of counts. J is TRBJ2-7 and V is TRBV7-9; no reliable D call. Germline CDR1 is SEHNR and CDR2 is FQNEAQ (reference sequence). V gave up 4 bases and J gave up 3 bases, with 7 bases separating them. The CDR3 is 12 amino acids. CDR3 loop: CASSSSGYEQYF. The CDR3 DNA reads TGTGCCAGCAGCTCCTCGGGCTACGAGCAGTACTTC.

The genes are TRBV21-1 and TRBJ2-7; the table's TRBD1 call for D was not verified on the DNA. TRBV21-1 counts as a pseudogene. The length of the CDR3 is 17 residues. CDR3 region: CASSKDGDRCVSYEQYF. In DNA form, the CDR3 reads TGTGCCAGCAGCAAAGATGGGGACAGGTGTGTCTCCTACGAGCAGTACTTC.

The CDR3 DNA sequence: TGTGCCAGCAGTGGACAGGGGTTTGGGAACACTGAAGCTTTCTTT. Translated, it gives CASSGQGFGNTEAFF. The chain carries TRBV25-1 and TRBJ1-1; the match to TRBD1 covers 8 bases. Germline CDR1 and CDR2: MGHDK and SYGVNS. Losses at the gene ends were 4 bases for V and 1 base for J; bases not matched to a gene: 5. The CDR3 covers 15 residues. The full variable domain, with the rest looked up from reference TRBV25-1 and TRBJ1-1, is EADIYQTPRYLVIGTGKKITLECSQTMGHDKMYWYQQDPGMELHLIHYSYGVNSTEKGDLSSESTVSRIRTEHFPLTLESARPSHTSQYLCASSGQGFGNTEAFFGQGTRLTVV.

The chain uses TRBV27 and TRBJ1-2; 7 nucleotides line up with TRBD1. Trimming removed 0 bases from V and 8 bases from J; junction bases left unmatched: 3. This CDR3 spans 13 amino acids. CDR1 and CDR2 (germline): MNHEY, SMNVEV (reference sequence). As DNA, the CDR3 is TGTGCCAGCAGTTTATCGACAGGGACAGGCTACACCTTC. As protein: CASSLSTGTGYTF.